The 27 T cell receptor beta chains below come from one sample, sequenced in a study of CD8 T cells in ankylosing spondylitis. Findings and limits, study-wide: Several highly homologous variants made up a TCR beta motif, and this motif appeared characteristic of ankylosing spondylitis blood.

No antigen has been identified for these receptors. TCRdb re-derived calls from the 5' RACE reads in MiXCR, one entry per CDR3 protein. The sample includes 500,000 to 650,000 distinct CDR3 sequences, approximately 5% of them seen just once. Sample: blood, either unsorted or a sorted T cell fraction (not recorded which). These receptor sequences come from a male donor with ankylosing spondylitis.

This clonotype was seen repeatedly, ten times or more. CDR3 nucleotides: TGCGCCAGCAGCTGGGGACTAGAGAACGAGCAGTACTTC. Its translation is CASSWGLENEQYF. The rearrangement links TRBV5-1 to TRBJ2-7, with 8 bases identical to TRBD2. J was trimmed by 5 bases and V by 3 bases; bases with no gene match: 4. The CDR3 covers 13 residues. Per the germline V gene, CDR1 is SGHRS and CDR2 is YFSETQ.

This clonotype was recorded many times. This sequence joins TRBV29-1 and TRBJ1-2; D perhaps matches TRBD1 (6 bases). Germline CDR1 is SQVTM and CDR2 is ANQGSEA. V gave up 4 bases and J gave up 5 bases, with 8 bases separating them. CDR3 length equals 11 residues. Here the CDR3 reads CSVAQGYGYTF. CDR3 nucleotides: TGCAGCGTTGCTCAGGGGTATGGCTACACCTTC. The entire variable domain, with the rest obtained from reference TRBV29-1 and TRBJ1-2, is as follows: SAVISQKPSRDICQRGTSLTIQCQVDSQVTMMFWYRQQPGQSLTLIATANQGSEATYESGFVIDKFPISRPNLTFSTLTVSNMSPEDSSIYLCSVAQGYGYTFGSGTRLTVV.

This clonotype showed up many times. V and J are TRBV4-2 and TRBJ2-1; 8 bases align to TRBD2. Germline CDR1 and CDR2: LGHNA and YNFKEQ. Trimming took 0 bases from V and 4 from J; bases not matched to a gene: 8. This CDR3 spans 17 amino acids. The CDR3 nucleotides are TGTGCCAGCAGCCAAGAAGTGGCGGGAGGAATGTACAATGAGCAGTTCTTC. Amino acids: CASSQEVAGGMYNEQFF.

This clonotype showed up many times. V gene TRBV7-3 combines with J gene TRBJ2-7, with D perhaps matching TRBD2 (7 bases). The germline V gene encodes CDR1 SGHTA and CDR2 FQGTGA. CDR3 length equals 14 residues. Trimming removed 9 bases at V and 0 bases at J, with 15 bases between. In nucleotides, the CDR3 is TGTGCCAGTGCTGTCGGGGGGCCCTCCTACGAGCAGTACTTC. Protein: CASAVGGPSYEQYF.

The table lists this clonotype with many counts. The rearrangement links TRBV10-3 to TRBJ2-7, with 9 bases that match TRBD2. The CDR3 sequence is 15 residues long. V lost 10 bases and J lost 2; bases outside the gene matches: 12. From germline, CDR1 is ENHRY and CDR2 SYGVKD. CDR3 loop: CATRDSGSDTYEQYF. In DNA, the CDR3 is TGTGCCACCAGGGATAGCGGGAGCGATACCTACGAGCAGTACTTC.

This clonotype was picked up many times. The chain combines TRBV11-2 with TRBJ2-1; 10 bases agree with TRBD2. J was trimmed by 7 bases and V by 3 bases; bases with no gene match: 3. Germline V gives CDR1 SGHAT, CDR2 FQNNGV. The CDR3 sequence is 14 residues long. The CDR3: CASSLKREGNEQFF. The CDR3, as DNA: TGTGCCAGCAGCTTGAAGCGGGAGGGGAATGAGCAGTTCTTC.

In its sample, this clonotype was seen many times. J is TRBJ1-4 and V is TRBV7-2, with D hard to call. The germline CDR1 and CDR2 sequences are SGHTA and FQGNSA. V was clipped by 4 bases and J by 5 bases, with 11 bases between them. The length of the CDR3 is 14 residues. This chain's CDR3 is CASSYRAGNEKLFF. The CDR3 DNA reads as TGTGCCAGCAGCTATCGAGCAGGCAATGAAAAACTGTTTTTT.

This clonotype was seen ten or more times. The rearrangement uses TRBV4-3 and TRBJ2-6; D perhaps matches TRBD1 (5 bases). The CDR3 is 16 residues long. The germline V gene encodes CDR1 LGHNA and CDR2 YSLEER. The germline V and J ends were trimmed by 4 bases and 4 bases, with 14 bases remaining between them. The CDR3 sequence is CASSRKAQVGANVLTF. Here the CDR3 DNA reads TGCGCCAGCAGCCGAAAGGCACAGGTGGGGGCCAACGTCCTGACTTTC.

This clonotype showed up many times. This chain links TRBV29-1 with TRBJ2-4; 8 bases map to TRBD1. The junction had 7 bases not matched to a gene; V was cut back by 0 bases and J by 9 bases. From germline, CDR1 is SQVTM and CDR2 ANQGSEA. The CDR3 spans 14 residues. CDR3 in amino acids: CSVEEDRVGGIQYF. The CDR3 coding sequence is TGCAGCGTTGAAGAGGACAGGGTAGGGGGCATTCAGTACTTC.

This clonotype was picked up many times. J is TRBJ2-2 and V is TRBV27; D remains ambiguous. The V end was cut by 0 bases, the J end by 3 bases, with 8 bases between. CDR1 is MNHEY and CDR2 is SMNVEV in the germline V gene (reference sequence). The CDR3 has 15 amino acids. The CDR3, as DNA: TGTGCCAGCAGTTTATCGTGGGGATACACCGGGGAGCTGTTTTTT. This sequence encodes CASSLSWGYTGELFF.

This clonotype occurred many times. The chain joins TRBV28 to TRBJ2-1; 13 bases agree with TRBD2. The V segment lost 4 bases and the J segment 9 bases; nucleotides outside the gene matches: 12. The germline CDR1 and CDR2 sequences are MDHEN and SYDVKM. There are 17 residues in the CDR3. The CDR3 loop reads CASSSEPGLAGWGEQFF. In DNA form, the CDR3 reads TGTGCCAGCAGTTCAGAACCGGGACTAGCGGGATGGGGTGAGCAGTTCTTC.

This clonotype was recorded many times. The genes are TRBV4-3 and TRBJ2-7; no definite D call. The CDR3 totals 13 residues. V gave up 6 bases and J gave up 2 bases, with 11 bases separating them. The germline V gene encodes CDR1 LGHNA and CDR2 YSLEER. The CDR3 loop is CASSLGITYEQYF. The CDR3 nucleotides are TGCGCCAGCAGTCTAGGGATTACCTACGAGCAGTACTTC.

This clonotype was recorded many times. For the CDR3, the DNA is TGTGCCAGCAGGATTACAGGGTATGAAGCTTTCTTT. Protein sequence: CASRITGYEAFF. The chain joins TRBV12-3 or TRBV12-4 to TRBJ1-1, with a weak D call TRBD1 (6 bases). The CDR3 spans 12 residues. The ends were cut back, 6 bases at V and 7 bases at J, with 12 bases in the middle.

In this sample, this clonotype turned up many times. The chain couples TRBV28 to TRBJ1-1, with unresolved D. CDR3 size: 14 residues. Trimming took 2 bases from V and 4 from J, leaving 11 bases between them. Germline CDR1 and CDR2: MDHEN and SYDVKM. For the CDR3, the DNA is TGTGCCAGCAGTTTAACGGGGATCGGCACTGAAGCTTTCTTT. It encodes CASSLTGIGTEAFF.

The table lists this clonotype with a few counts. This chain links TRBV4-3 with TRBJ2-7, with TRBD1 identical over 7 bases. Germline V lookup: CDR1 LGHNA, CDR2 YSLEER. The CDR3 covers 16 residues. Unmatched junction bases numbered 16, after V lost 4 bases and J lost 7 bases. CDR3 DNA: TGCGCCAGCAGCCCCTACAGGGGAAGAGGTTTTGGGGAGCAGTACTTC. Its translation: CASSPYRGRGFGEQYF.

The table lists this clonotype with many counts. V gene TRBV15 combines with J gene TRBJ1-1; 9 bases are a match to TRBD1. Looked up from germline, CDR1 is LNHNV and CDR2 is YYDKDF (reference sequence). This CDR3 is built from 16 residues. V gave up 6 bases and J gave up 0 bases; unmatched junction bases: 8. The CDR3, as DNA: TGTGCCACCAGGCGGGGGACAGGGATTATGAACACTGAAGCTTTCTTT. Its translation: CATRRGTGIMNTEAFF.

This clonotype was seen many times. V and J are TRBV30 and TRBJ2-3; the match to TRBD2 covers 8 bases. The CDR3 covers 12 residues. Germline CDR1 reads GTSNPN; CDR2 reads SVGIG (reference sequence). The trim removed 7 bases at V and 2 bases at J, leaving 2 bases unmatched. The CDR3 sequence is CAFGGATDTQYF. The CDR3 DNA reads TGTGCCTTCGGGGGGGCCACAGATACGCAGTATTTT.

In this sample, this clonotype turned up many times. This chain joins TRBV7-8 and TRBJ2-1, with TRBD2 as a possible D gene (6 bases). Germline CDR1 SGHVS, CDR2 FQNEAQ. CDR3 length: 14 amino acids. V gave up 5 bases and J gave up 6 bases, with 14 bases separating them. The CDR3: CASSPRWEVNEQFF. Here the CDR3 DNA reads TGTGCCAGCAGCCCCCGATGGGAGGTCAATGAGCAGTTCTTC.

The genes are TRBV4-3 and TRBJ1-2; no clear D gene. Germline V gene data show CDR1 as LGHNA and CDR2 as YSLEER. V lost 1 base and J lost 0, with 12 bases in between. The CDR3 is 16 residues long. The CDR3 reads CASSQVYQNPNYGYTF. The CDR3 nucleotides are TGCGCCAGCAGCCAAGTATATCAGAATCCTAACTATGGCTACACCTTC.

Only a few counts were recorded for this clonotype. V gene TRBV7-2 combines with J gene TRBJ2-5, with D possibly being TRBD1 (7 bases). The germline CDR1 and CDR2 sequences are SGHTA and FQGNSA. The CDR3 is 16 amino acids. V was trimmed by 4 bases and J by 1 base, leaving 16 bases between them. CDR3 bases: TGTGCCAGCAGCTCGGGAGACAGGGCCCTCCAAGAGACCCAGTACTTC. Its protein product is CASSSGDRALQETQYF.

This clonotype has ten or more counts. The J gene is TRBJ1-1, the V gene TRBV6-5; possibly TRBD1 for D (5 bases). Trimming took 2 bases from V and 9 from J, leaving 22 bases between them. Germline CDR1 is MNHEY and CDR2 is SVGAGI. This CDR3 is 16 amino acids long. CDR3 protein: CASSYDHTSGGDKAFF. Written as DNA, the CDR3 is TGTGCCAGCAGTTACGACCACACCTCGGGGGGGGATAAAGCTTTCTTT.

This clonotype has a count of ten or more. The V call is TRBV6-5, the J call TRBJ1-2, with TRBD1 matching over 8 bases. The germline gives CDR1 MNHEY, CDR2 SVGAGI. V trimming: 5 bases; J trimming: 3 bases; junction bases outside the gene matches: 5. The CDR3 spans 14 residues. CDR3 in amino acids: CASSHRGDDYGYTF. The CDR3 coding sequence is TGTGCCAGCAGTCACAGGGGGGATGACTATGGCTACACCTTC.

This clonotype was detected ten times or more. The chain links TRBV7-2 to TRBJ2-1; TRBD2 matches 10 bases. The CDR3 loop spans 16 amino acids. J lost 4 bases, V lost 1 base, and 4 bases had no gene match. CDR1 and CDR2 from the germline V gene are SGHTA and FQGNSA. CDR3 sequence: CASSLGGSGGYNEQFF. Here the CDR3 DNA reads TGTGCCAGCAGCTTAGGGGGTAGCGGGGGGTACAATGAGCAGTTCTTC.

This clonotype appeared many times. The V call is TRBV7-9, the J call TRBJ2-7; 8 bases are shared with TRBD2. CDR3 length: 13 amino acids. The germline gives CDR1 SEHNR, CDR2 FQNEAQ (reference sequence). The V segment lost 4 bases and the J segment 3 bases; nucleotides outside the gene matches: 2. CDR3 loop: CASSSGLVYEQYF. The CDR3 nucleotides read TGTGCCAGCAGCTCGGGACTAGTCTACGAGCAGTACTTC.

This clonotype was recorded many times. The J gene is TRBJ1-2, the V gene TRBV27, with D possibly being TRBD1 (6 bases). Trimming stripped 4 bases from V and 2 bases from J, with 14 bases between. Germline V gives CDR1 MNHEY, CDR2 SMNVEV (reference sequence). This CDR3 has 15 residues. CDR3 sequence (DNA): TGTGCCAGCAGTTCTTCAGGGGTGGAGAACTATGGCTACACCTTC. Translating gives CASSSSGVENYGYTF.

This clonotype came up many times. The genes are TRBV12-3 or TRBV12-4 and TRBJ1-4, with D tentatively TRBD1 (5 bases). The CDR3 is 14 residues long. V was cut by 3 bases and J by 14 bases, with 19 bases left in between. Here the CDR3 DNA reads TGTGCCAGCAGTTTCAGGGATAACCTCCCGGTTCTGTTTTTT. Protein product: CASSFRDNLPVLFF.

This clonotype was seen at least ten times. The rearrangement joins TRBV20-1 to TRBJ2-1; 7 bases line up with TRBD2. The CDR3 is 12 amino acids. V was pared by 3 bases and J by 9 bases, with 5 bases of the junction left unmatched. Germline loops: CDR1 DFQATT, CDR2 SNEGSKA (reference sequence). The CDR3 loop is CSASPAGSEQFF. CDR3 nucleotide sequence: TGCAGTGCTAGCCCAGCGGGAAGTGAGCAGTTCTTC.